This T cell receptor (beta chain) originates from a study of shared clonotypes between healthy human individuals (dated by TCRdb to about 2020). Study-wide context: A few men and two women, aged 18 to 49 years, made up the cohort. Blood TCR repertoires of roughly 5 healthy adults were deeply sequenced to estimate repertoire size and the extent of clonotype sharing between individuals. Per donor, three plates each were used for CD4 naive and CD4 memory, two for CD8 naive, and one for CD8 memory. Between about 0.8 and 9 billion PBMCs per donor were obtained by leukapheresis. Libraries were prepared and TCR repertoires were sequenced by different laboratories using diverse techniques, in order to increase sequencing depth and limit assay-specific biases.

Donors were healthy HIV-negative adults with no recently reported acute infections or vaccinations. All donors were Caucasian adults living in Nashville, Tennessee, USA. Magnetic negative selection was used to enrich CD4+ T cells, after which naive cells were positively selected on CD45RA and the negative fraction became the memory subset. After blood collection by leukapheresis, PBMCs were isolated using Ficoll-Histopaque density gradient centrifugation and then cryopreserved in the vapor phase of liquid nitrogen. Analytical flow cytometry was used to check the purity and quantity of every magnetically sorted T cell population. Genomic DNA was isolated from every sorted fraction and measured by UV absorbance on a Nanodrop 2000c. On the study overall, not on this receptor specifically: Compared with non-shared clonotypes, clonotypes shared by all four sorted-subset donors had higher generation probabilities. Larger estimated clonotype richness was generally found for naive subsets than for memory subsets. When several donors were compared, the shared fraction of clonotypes was roughly 5% for naive CD4, approximately 3.5% for naive CD8, more than 2% for memory CD4, and less than 0.45% for memory CD8. Based on pairwise subsampling, the degree of clonotype sharing among donors was expected to be affected by sequencing depth. Sampling was restricted to blood, and TCR repertoires in tissue are likely to differ from TCR repertoires in blood. Even with the large sequencing depth, rarefaction of the sorted-subset datasets indicated that sequencing was incomplete. The genetic and exposure-history diversity represented was limited by the small number of donors.

With respect to this clone: It lacks a known antigen. Base quality data are lacking; no much larger clone is found one base away.

Using the deep immunoSEQ assay, multiplex PCR amplified TCR CDR3 regions from genomic DNA. Extracted genomic DNA from each cell subset was spread evenly across all wells of several immunoSEQ 96-well plates, with each plate serving as a replicate. For sorted subsets, around 0.2 ug genomic DNA, equal to tens of thousands of T cell genomes, was loaded into each replicate PCR. Purified libraries were quantified with a Qubit 3.0 fluorometer, sized on a Bioanalyzer 2100, and re-quantified with the KAPA Library Quantification kit. Every immunoSEQ 96-well plate was sequenced on a separate single-read 150-cycle Illumina NextSeq 550 flow cell. The published analysis was carried out like this. The immunoSEQ output contained only junctional sequences without quality scores, so filtering could not match that applied to full-length reads. Sequences were annotated with PyIR, a Python wrapper for IgBLAST v1.9, and V/J genes and CDR3 were assigned using IMGT germline references. Any read was removed if the V/J assignment was weak (E-value above 1e-6), the CDR3 was missing, or the read contained stop codons, out-of-frame junctions, or ambiguous translated residues. V3J clonotypes were defined as sequences sharing an identical inferred V gene, J gene, and CDR3 amino acid sequence. To compute the percentage overlap between repertoires, the number of shared unique clonotypes was divided by the size of the smaller repertoire. RTK rarefaction, the Chao1 estimator, and Recon v2.1 estimates of unobserved clonotypes were used to assess repertoire richness. OLGA was used to compute generation probabilities for all TCRbeta clonotypes that the gDNA method yielded from a few donors. In its TCRdb copy, this immuneACCESS table keeps in-frame sequences only and misses some clones. Where compared with another copy, unresolved V genes explain less than half of these, and the others have no known cause. The D gene and trimming were derived from the DNA, and the V and J assignments and clone size from that table. Counted in this sample were 2 million to 3 million clones; 93% of them appeared once. Of the sample, more than 0.35% falls within the top ten clones.

From the cysteine through the phenylalanine, the CDR3 covers 16 amino acids. Only the CDR3 portion is preserved as DNA: 48 bases, with reading frame beginning at the first base. At the junction V is shortened by 4 bases and J by 5 bases; bases outside the gene matches: 9. Sequences LNHDA (CDR1) and SQIVND (CDR2) are obtained from the germline V gene (reference sequence). The chain uses TRBV19 and TRBJ2-1, with 9 central nucleotides matching TRBD2. Sample: naive CD4+ T cells from PBMCs. Taken with the paper, the label for cell subset or site translates to: CD45RA+ positively selected. The source of this sequence is a man between 18 and 29 years old in good health. Some clones in this sample may be carry-over from other donors' samples. In nucleotides, the sequence is TGTGCCAGTAGTACCCCGAGCCTAGCGGGAAACAATGAGCAGTTCTTC. This encodes CASSTPSLAGNNEQFF. Outside the CDR3, residues come from the reference TRBV19 and TRBJ2-1 proteins, so the full variable domain is: DGGITQSPKYLFRKEGQNVTLSCEQNLNHDAMYWYRQDPGQGLRLIYYSQIVNDFQKGDIAEGYSVSREKKESFPLTVTSAQKNPTAFYLCASSTPSLAGNNEQFFGPGTRLTVL.